Listed here are 17 T cell receptor beta chains from one sample, sequenced in a study of T cells in Graves' hyperthyroidism and ophthalmopathy. TCR beta CDR3 regions were amplified from RNA transcripts. When the TCR CDR3 underwent first-round RT-PCR, the HTBI primer set was used. TCRdb fed the multiplex PCR reads into MiXCR, producing one record per CDR3 protein. Of approximately 490,000 distinct CDR3 sequences in the sample, approximately 23% were seen once. Sequencing input: blood. The receptors shown here come from a woman in her seventies with Graves' ophthalmopathy.

The sample holds many counts of this clonotype. This chain links TRBV5-1 with TRBJ2-5, with 9 bases that match TRBD2. The CDR3 length is 14 residues. With 1 base clipped from V and 4 bases from J, the junction kept 2 bases outside the gene matches. Germline CDR1 reads SGHRS; CDR2 reads YFSETQ. CDR3 sequence reads: CASSLSGRRETQYF. In nucleotides, the CDR3 is TGCGCCAGCAGCTTGAGCGGGAGGAGAGAGACCCAGTACTTC.

This clonotype was picked up many times. V and J are TRBV11-2 and TRBJ2-1, with a weak D call TRBD1 (6 bases). Looked up from germline, CDR1 is SGHAT and CDR2 is FQNNGV. This CDR3 is built from 16 residues. Trimming took off 4 bases at V and 1 base at J, with 14 bases between the two ends. The CDR3 region has the DNA TGTGCCAGCAGCTCAGACCTCAGGGGATCCTACAATGAGCAGTTCTTC. As protein: CASSSDLRGSYNEQFF. Supplemented by reference TRBV11-2 and TRBJ2-1, the full variable domain reads EAGVAQSPRYKIIEKRQSVAFWCNPISGHATLYWYQQILGQGPKLLIQFQNNGVVDDSQLPKDRFSAERLKGVDSTLKIQPAKLEDSAVYLCASSSDLRGSYNEQFFGPGTRLTVL.

This clonotype has ten or more counts. The chain couples TRBV2 to TRBJ1-4; 7 bases match TRBD1. Losses at the gene ends were 5 bases for V and 0 bases for J; bases not matched to a gene: 3. CDR3 size: 15 residues. Germline CDR1 SNHLY, CDR2 FYNNEI. CDR3 sequence reads: CASSSQGATNEKLFF. CDR3 coding DNA: TGTGCCAGCAGTTCGCAGGGGGCAACTAATGAAAAACTGTTTTTT.

This clonotype was seen a few times. The chain employs TRBV12-3 or TRBV12-4 and TRBJ2-7; 7 bases align to TRBD2. The CDR3 length is 14 residues. V lost 2 bases and J lost 3; bases outside the gene matches: 4. CDR3 DNA sequence: TGTGCCAGCAGTTTATGGGAGCGGGGCTACGAGCAGTACTTC. Translation: CASSLWERGYEQYF.

The chain joins TRBV12-3 or TRBV12-4 to TRBJ2-1; D is perhaps TRBD2 (5 bases). The length of the CDR3 is 16 residues. V lost 7 bases and J 3 bases, leaving 19 bases between the germline ends. CDR3 DNA sequence: TGTGCCAGCACCCCCCGTTATAGCGTTGGCTACAATGAGCAGTTCTTC. Amino acid sequence: CASTPRYSVGYNEQFF.

V and J are TRBV6-2 or TRBV6-3 and TRBJ2-7; D ambiguous. Germline values: CDR1 MNHEY, CDR2 SVGEGT. The CDR3 loop spans 14 amino acids. With 0 bases removed from V and 7 bases from J, the gap between germline ends came to 13 bases. The CDR3 loop is CASSYSPGPREQYF. The CDR3 DNA reads as TGTGCCAGCAGTTACTCGCCGGGCCCCAGGGAGCAGTACTTC.

This clonotype was recorded at least ten times. The V and J genes are TRBV6-1 and TRBJ2-5; D gene ambiguous. The germline V and J ends were trimmed by 2 bases and 5 bases, with 12 bases remaining between them. CDR3 length equals 14 residues. From germline, CDR1 is MNHNS and CDR2 SASEGT. The CDR3 coding sequence is TGTGCCAGCAGTGAACTGACTCGTTCGGAGACCCAGTACTTC. It encodes CASSELTRSETQYF.

Regarding this clonotype: At one end the junction does not follow the germline gene, possibly because of a read error. The chain links TRBV2 to TRBJ2-2; TRBD2 aligns across 7 bases. CDR3 length: 15 residues. CDR1 SNHLY and CDR2 FYNNEI come from the germline V gene. This CDR3 is CAISGAGANTGELFF. CDR3 bases: TGTGCCATCAGTGGTGCGGGAGCGAACACCGGGGAGCTGTTTTTT. Variable domain in full (rest from reference TRBV2 and TRBJ2-2): EPEVTQTPSHQVTQMGQEVILRCVPISNHLYFYWYRQILGQKVEFLVSFYNNEISEKSEIFDDQFSVERPDGSNFTLKIRSTKLEDSAMYFCAISGAGANTGELFFGEGSRLTVL.

Points on this clonotype: This could be a read error, since a much larger clone is one nucleotide away. This chain joins TRBV27 and TRBJ2-5; D not certain. V shed 1 base and J shed 1 base, with 7 bases lying between them. This CDR3 comprises 14 residues. CDR1 and CDR2 (germline): MNHEY, SMNVEV (reference sequence). Written as DNA, the CDR3 is TGTGCCAGCAGTTTATTAGTGCGCCAAGAGACCCAGTACTTC. Protein: CASSLLVRQETQYF.

The rearrangement uses TRBV4-1 and TRBJ2-1, with D possibly TRBD1 on 7 matching bases. The germline V gene encodes CDR1 MGHRA and CDR2 YSYEKL. V was trimmed by 3 bases and J by 10 bases, leaving 16 bases between them. CDR3 size: 14 residues. The CDR3 DNA follows: TGCGCCAGCAGCCAGAGAGGCGGAGGGGGCGAGCAGTTCTTC. It encodes CASSQRGGGGEQFF.

A remark on this clonotype: Because it lacks the conserved phenylalanine or tryptophan at the end, this CDR3 is likely a read error. The chain employs TRBV20-1 and TRBJ1-2; D is unclear. The germline gives CDR1 DFQATT, CDR2 SNEGSKA (reference sequence). The CDR3 loop spans 11 amino acids. V was shortened by 7 bases and J by 5 bases, with 11 bases between the two germline ends. CDR3 amino acids: CSVSGAYGYTL. CDR3 DNA sequence: TGCAGTGTCTCAGGTGCATATGGCTACACCCTC.

The table lists this clonotype with a few counts. The chain couples TRBV20-1 to TRBJ2-1; 8 bases match TRBD2. There are 11 residues in the CDR3. J was trimmed by 8 bases and V by 7 bases; bases with no gene match: 4. Germline V gene lookup returns CDR1 DFQATT and CDR2 SNEGSKA (reference sequence). In DNA, the CDR3 is TGCAGTGTCAAGCGGGAGTATGAGCAGTTCTTC. Protein product: CSVKREYEQFF.

This clonotype was recorded many times. This chain connects TRBV6-2 or TRBV6-3 to TRBJ1-1; 9 positions agree with TRBD1. Germline V gene sequence: CDR1 MNHEY, CDR2 SVGEGT. Unmatched junction bases numbered 1, after V lost 0 bases and J lost 5 bases. This CDR3 comprises 14 residues. In DNA, the CDR3 is TGTGCCAGCAGTTACTCACAGGGGGCAACTGAAGCTTTCTTT. The encoded protein is CASSYSQGATEAFF.

This chain joins TRBV28 and TRBJ2-1; the match to TRBD2 covers 8 bases. In germline, CDR1 is MDHEN, CDR2 SYDVKM. V lost 5 bases to trimming and J lost 0 bases; unmatched junction nucleotides: 6. The CDR3 sequence is 16 residues long. This CDR3 is CASSVYGGGSYNEQFF. CDR3 in DNA: TGTGCCAGCAGTGTCTACGGGGGGGGCTCCTACAATGAGCAGTTCTTC. The complete variable domain, with remaining parts taken from reference TRBV28 and TRBJ2-1, reads DVKVTQSSRYLVKRTGEKVFLECVQDMDHENMFWYRQDPGLGLRLIYFSYDVKMKEKGDIPEGYSVSREKKERFSLILESASTNQTSMYLCASSVYGGGSYNEQFFGPGTRLTVL.

The table lists this clonotype with a few counts. The chain couples TRBV6-2 or TRBV6-3 to TRBJ1-5; D might be TRBD1 (5 bases). This CDR3 region has 14 residues. Trimming pared 2 bases from V and 6 bases from J, leaving 11 bases between. The germline V gene has CDR1 MNHEY and CDR2 SVGEGT. The CDR3 here is CASSYLPGGQPQHF. The DNA of the CDR3 is TGTGCCAGCAGTTACCTTCCCGGGGGTCAGCCCCAGCATTTT.

This chain connects TRBV27 to TRBJ2-1, with D perhaps matching TRBD1 or TRBD2 (5 bases each). Trimming removed 5 bases from V and 0 bases from J, with 17 bases in between. The CDR3 has 17 amino acids. CDR1 is MNHEY and CDR2 is SMNVEV in the germline V gene (reference sequence). This chain's CDR3 is CASSPGLRLNSYNEQFF. Here the CDR3 DNA reads TGTGCCAGCAGTCCGGGGCTGCGACTTAACTCCTACAATGAGCAGTTCTTC.

This clonotype showed up many times. This chain connects TRBV12-3 or TRBV12-4 to TRBJ1-2; D remains unclear. This CDR3 has 11 residues. With 3 bases removed from V and 4 bases from J, the gap between germline ends came to 3 bases. The chain's CDR3 is CASSLFYGYTF. CDR3 DNA sequence: TGTGCCAGCAGTTTGTTCTATGGCTACACCTTC.